The 20 T cell receptor beta chains listed next were all sequenced from one sample in a study of shared clonotypes between healthy human individuals. In the naive CD8 group, cells lacked CD45RO and were positively selected for CCR7, so terminally differentiated effector memory CD45RA+ cells were left out. Sequencing was performed with immunoSEQ multiplex PCR; in TCRdb, only in-frame clones are kept and a portion is missing. Among some 2,100,000 clones listed, 85% to 95% were seen once. Sequencing input: naive CD8+ T cells from PBMCs. The source is a man aged 18 to 30 in good health. Some clones in this sample may be carry-over from other donors' samples.

The CDR3 reads CASSPDLAHYEQYF. The CDR3 region has the DNA TGTGCCAGCAGCCCCGACCTAGCGCATTACGAGCAGTACTTC. The rearrangement joins TRBV14 to TRBJ2-7, with D perhaps matching TRBD2 (6 bases). The CDR3 is 14 residues long. V was pared by 4 bases and J by 4 bases, with 14 bases between. CDR1 and CDR2 from the germline V gene are SGHDN and FVKESK. Together with reference TRBV14 and TRBJ2-7, the CDR3 gives the full variable domain: EAGVTQFPSHSVIEKGQTVTLRCDPISGHDNLYWYRRVMGKEIKFLLHFVKESKQDESGMPNNRFLAERTGGTYSTLKVQPAELEDSGVYFCASSPDLAHYEQYFGPGTRLTVT.

This clone has just one count. This chain joins TRBV6-5 and TRBJ1-1, with D maybe TRBD1 (5 bases). CDR3 length: 15 residues. Trimming pared 0 bases from V and 0 bases from J, leaving 8 bases between. Germline-derived CDR1 and CDR2 are MNHEY and SVGAGI. The CDR3 sequence: CASSYSDTMNTEAFF. The CDR3 nucleotides read TGTGCCAGCAGTTACTCGGACACTATGAACACTGAAGCTTTCTTT.

The genes are TRBV5-1 and TRBJ2-3, with 7 bases identical to TRBD2. Trimming took 0 bases from V and 5 from J; bases not matched to a gene: 9. The CDR3 runs to 16 residues. Germline V gives CDR1 SGHRS, CDR2 YFSETQ. CDR3 in amino acids: CASSLEPGGGGDTQYF. CDR3 sequence (DNA): TGCGCCAGCAGCTTGGAGCCGGGAGGAGGTGGAGATACGCAGTATTTT.

The chain has TRBV7-2 and TRBJ2-5; D remains unclear. The CDR3 length is 16 residues. Germline V gene sequence: CDR1 SGHTA, CDR2 FQGNSA. The ends were cut back, 2 bases at V and 4 bases at J, with 17 bases in the middle. This chain's CDR3 is CASSLYLRPAGETQYF. CDR3 DNA: TGTGCCAGCAGCTTATACCTTCGACCCGCCGGAGAGACCCAGTACTTC. Supplemented by reference TRBV7-2 and TRBJ2-5, the full variable domain reads GAGVSQSPSNKVTEKGKDVELRCDPISGHTALYWYRQSLGQGLEFLIYFQGNSAPDKSGLPSDRFSAERTGGSVSTLTIQRTQQEDSAVYLCASSLYLRPAGETQYFGPGTRLLVL.

V gene TRBV7-8 combines with J gene TRBJ2-1; 9 bases align to TRBD2. The CDR3 is 16 amino acids. The junction had 3 bases not matched to a gene; V was cut back by 1 base and J by 2 bases. CDR1 and CDR2 (germline): SGHVS, FQNEAQ. The CDR3 coding sequence is TGTGCCAGCAGCTTAGGGCGGGAGGGAGCCTACAATGAGCAGTTCTTC. As protein: CASSLGREGAYNEQFF. Complete variable domain (other parts from reference TRBV7-8 and TRBJ2-1): GAGVSQSPRYKVAKRGQDVALRCDPISGHVSLFWYQQALGQGPEFLTYFQNEAQLDKSGLPSDRFFAERPEGSVSTLKIQRTQQEDSAVYLCASSLGREGAYNEQFFGPGTRLTVL.

As regards this clone: At the DNA level, this CDR3 is encoded by other sequences in the same sample as well. The chain combines TRBV6-5 with TRBJ1-1; D call uncertain. Deletions cut 5 bases from V and 2 bases from J, with 9 bases between. Germline-derived CDR1 and CDR2 are MNHEY and SVGAGI. This CDR3 comprises 13 residues. CDR3 in DNA: TGTGCCAGCAGTCCCCTAGGAAACACTGAAGCTTTCTTT. It translates to CASSPLGNTEAFF.

The chain is built from TRBV7-8 and TRBJ2-3, with D unresolved. The V and J ends lost 1 base and 2 bases respectively, with 13 bases between them. Germline CDR1 and CDR2: SGHVS and FQNEAQ. The CDR3 covers 16 residues. In DNA, the CDR3 is TGTGCCAGCAGCTTAGTAGGGCGGAGTATCACAGATACGCAGTATTTT. Translated: CASSLVGRSITDTQYF.

This clone appeared a single time. V is TRBV5-1 and J is TRBJ1-1; D is unclear. Trimming pared 7 bases from V and 1 base from J, leaving 11 bases between. Germline CDR1 reads SGHRS; CDR2 reads YFSETQ. CDR3 size: 13 residues. CDR3 in DNA: TGCGCCAGCCATCTTCTTAGGAACACTGAAGCTTTCTTT. This translates into CASHLLRNTEAFF.

CDR3 in DNA: TGTGCCAGCAGTTCTCTTCGATTGGAGACCCAGTACTTC. It codes for CASSSLRLETQYF. The chain recombines TRBV27 with TRBJ2-5; D not certain. The V gene lost 4 bases and the J gene lost 5 bases, with 11 bases spanning the gap. CDR1 and CDR2 from the germline V gene are MNHEY and SMNVEV (reference sequence). The CDR3 covers 13 residues.

This clone was counted a single time. The genes are TRBV4-1 and TRBJ2-1; D not resolved. Germline CDR1 MGHRA, CDR2 YSYEKL. The CDR3 is made up of 13 amino acids. The germline V and J ends were trimmed by 0 bases and 10 bases, with 10 bases remaining between them. CDR3 nucleotide sequence: TGCGCCAGCAGCCAAGATAGAGCCGCCGAGCAGTTCTTC. Protein: CASSQDRAAEQFF.

This clone was picked up a small number of times. Other DNA variants within this sample encode the same CDR3. The J gene is TRBJ1-1, the V gene TRBV6-6; D uncertain. V was pared by 2 bases and J by 1 base, with 5 bases between. Germline V gene lookup returns CDR1 MNHNY and CDR2 SVGAGI (reference sequence). The CDR3 contains 13 residues. The chain's CDR3 is CASSYLGNTEAFF. The CDR3 nucleotides are TGTGCCAGCAGTTACCTTGGGAACACTGAAGCTTTCTTT.

The chain is built from TRBV27 and TRBJ2-2; maybe TRBD2 (5 bases). The CDR3 spans 16 residues. CDR1 and CDR2 from the germline V gene are MNHEY and SMNVEV (reference sequence). V was pared by 5 bases and J by 1 base, with 14 bases between. CDR3 in DNA: TGTGCCAGCAGTGAGGCCGCGGGCCTGAACACCGGGGAGCTGTTTTTT. This sequence encodes CASSEAAGLNTGELFF.

In its sample, this clone was seen a few times. The chain uses TRBV28 and TRBJ1-1, with D possibly TRBD1 on 5 matching bases. The germline V gene has CDR1 MDHEN and CDR2 SYDVKM. V was clipped by 8 bases and J by 5 bases, with 9 bases between them. This CDR3 comprises 11 residues. The CDR3 sequence is CASGAGTEAFF. The CDR3 DNA is TGTGCCAGCGGGGCAGGAACTGAAGCTTTCTTT. Complete variable domain (other parts from reference TRBV28 and TRBJ1-1): DVKVTQSSRYLVKRTGEKVFLECVQDMDHENMFWYRQDPGLGLRLIYFSYDVKMKEKGDIPEGYSVSREKKERFSLILESASTNQTSMYLCASGAGTEAFFGQGTRLTVV.

The rearrangement uses TRBV5-1 and TRBJ2-2; the match to TRBD2 covers 7 bases. The CDR3 length is 15 residues. J gave up 5 bases and V 3 bases, and 7 bases lay outside the gene matches. Germline CDR1 SGHRS, CDR2 YFSETQ. The DNA for the CDR3 is TGCGCCAGCAGCTGGGAGGGGTTGAGTACCGGGGAGCTGTTTTTT. Protein sequence: CASSWEGLSTGELFF.

The chain combines TRBV2 with TRBJ1-2; the D gene is possibly TRBD1 (6 bases). The CDR3 contains 16 residues. The V and J ends lost 3 bases and 8 bases respectively, with 22 bases between them. Looked up from germline, CDR1 is SNHLY and CDR2 is FYNNEI. CDR3: CASSDPLHRDLGGYTF. The CDR3 coding sequence is TGTGCCAGCAGTGATCCCTTGCACAGGGATTTGGGCGGCTACACCTTC.

This rearrangement joins TRBV10-3 to TRBJ2-5; D is possibly TRBD1 (5 bases). Trimming pared 6 bases from V and 3 bases from J, leaving 11 bases between. Per germline, CDR1 ENHRY and CDR2 SYGVKD. This CDR3 spans 13 amino acids. The CDR3 bases are TGTGCCATCAGAGACAGAACCGAAGAGACCCAGTACTTC. Its protein product is CAIRDRTEETQYF.

This clone appeared once. The chain employs TRBV11-2 and TRBJ2-5; the D gene is possibly TRBD2 (5 bases). Per germline, CDR1 SGHAT and CDR2 FQNNGV. Trimming left V 4 bases short and J 5 bases short, with 11 bases between. There are 13 residues in the CDR3. For the CDR3, the DNA is TGTGCCAGCAGCTGGTGGTCGGGGGAGACCCAGTACTTC. Protein product: CASSWWSGETQYF.

This chain uses TRBV4-2 with TRBJ1-1, with 10 bases identical to TRBD1. This CDR3 has 18 amino acids. V trimming: 0 bases; J trimming: 1 base; junction bases outside the gene matches: 8. Looked up from germline, CDR1 is LGHNA and CDR2 is YNFKEQ. As DNA, the CDR3 is TGTGCCAGCAGCCAAGATTGGAGGACAGGGGGACGGAACACTGAAGCTTTCTTT. Translating it yields CASSQDWRTGGRNTEAFF.

Points on this clone: Other DNA sequences from this sample encode an identical CDR3 as well. V usage is TRBV7-3 and J usage is TRBJ2-1, with 10 bases identical to TRBD2. This CDR3 has 15 residues. V dropped 5 bases and J dropped 6; count of bases not matched to a gene: 7. Germline V gives CDR1 SGHTA, CDR2 FQGTGA. The DNA for the CDR3 is TGTGCCAGCAGCCCGAGCGGGAGGGCCAGCAATGAGCAGTTCTTC. Its translation is CASSPSGRASNEQFF.

This chain joins TRBV19 and TRBJ2-7; D is undetermined. Deletions cut 5 bases from V and 0 bases from J, with 8 bases between. CDR1 and CDR2 (germline): LNHDA, SQIVND (reference sequence). The CDR3 sequence is 13 residues long. This chain's CDR3 is CASSGKSSYEQYF. The CDR3 region has the DNA TGTGCCAGTAGTGGCAAGAGCTCCTACGAGCAGTACTTC.